Shown below are 8 T cell receptor beta chains from a single sample sequenced in a study of T-cell memory formation after mild COVID-19. TCRdb re-called the 5' RACE reads with MiXCR, one entry per CDR3 protein. Altogether about 560,000 distinct CDR3 sequences are present, 15% to 20% being singletons, with the ten largest covering roughly 7.8%. The sequencing sample was made of PBMCs or a T cell subset sorted from them (not recorded which). Source of these receptors: an adult woman who had mild COVID-19 (a few samples of this study predate the infection). Cell type and time point are not known.

This clonotype was recorded at least ten times. J is TRBJ2-1 and V is TRBV3-1; 10 bases agree with TRBD2. Germline V gene sequence: CDR1 LGHDT, CDR2 YNNKEL (reference sequence). This CDR3 has 15 residues. Unmatched junction bases numbered 4, after V lost 4 bases and J lost 4 bases. The CDR3 spells CASSLQLAGYNEQFF. The CDR3 DNA reads as TGTGCCAGCAGCCTCCAACTAGCGGGGTACAATGAGCAGTTCTTC.

The J gene is TRBJ2-1, the V gene TRBV6-2 or TRBV6-3; tentatively, D is TRBD1 (5 bases). Germline CDR1 and CDR2: MNHEY and SVGEGT. The CDR3 loop spans 16 amino acids. V shed 8 bases and J shed 0 bases, with 17 bases lying between them. The CDR3 reads CASGQLYVSSYNEQFF. CDR3 nucleotides: TGTGCCAGCGGACAACTCTACGTGAGCTCCTACAATGAGCAGTTCTTC.

This clonotype showed up just a few times. The V and J genes are TRBV13 and TRBJ1-2; tentative D call: TRBD1 (5 bases). This CDR3 contains 13 residues. Germline V gene sequence: CDR1 PRHDT, CDR2 FYEKMQ (reference sequence). V was trimmed by 2 bases and J by 4 bases, leaving 8 bases between them. CDR3 DNA sequence: TGTGCCAGCAGCTTAATAAGGGGCTATGGCTACACCTTC. Translating gives CASSLIRGYGYTF.

The rearrangement joins TRBV11-3 to TRBJ1-1; D is unclear. From germline, CDR1 is SGHNT and CDR2 YENEEA. The V end was cut by 6 bases, the J end by 0 bases, with 17 bases between. The CDR3 runs 16 residues. For the CDR3, the DNA is TGTGCCAGCAGTCCCTACTTAGGACCGATGAACACTGAAGCTTTCTTT. Translating gives CASSPYLGPMNTEAFF.

There are many counts of this clonotype. V and J are TRBV19 and TRBJ1-5; 8 nucleotides align to TRBD1. This CDR3 is 15 amino acids long. V gave up 6 bases and J gave up 0 bases; unmatched junction bases: 4. Germline V gene data show CDR1 as LNHDA and CDR2 as SQIVND (reference sequence). The CDR3 DNA reads TGTGCCAGTAGACGGACAGGGATTAGCAATCAGCCCCAGCATTTT. Translation gives CASRRTGISNQPQHF.

This clonotype turned up a few times. J is TRBJ2-1 and V is TRBV9; D is unclear. Trimming stripped 0 bases from V and 2 bases from J, with 3 bases between. CDR1 is SGDLS, CDR2 YYNGEE, per germline. The CDR3 totals 13 residues. This chain's CDR3 is CASSVGTYNEQFF. The DNA of the CDR3 is TGTGCCAGCAGCGTAGGCACCTACAATGAGCAGTTCTTC.

The chain carries TRBV7-9 and TRBJ2-5; D is unclear. This CDR3 has 13 amino acids. Trimming took 4 bases from V and 4 from J, leaving 10 bases between them. Looked up from germline, CDR1 is SEHNR and CDR2 is FQNEAQ (reference sequence). The CDR3 nucleotides are TGTGCCAGCAGCTCTTACAGTGCAGAGACCCAGTACTTC. Translating it yields CASSSYSAETQYF.

This clonotype was observed a handful of times. This chain joins TRBV7-3 and TRBJ2-4; perhaps TRBD2 as D (6 bases). V was cut by 5 bases and J by 8 bases, with 16 bases left in between. The CDR3 length is 14 residues. The germline V gene encodes CDR1 SGHTA and CDR2 FQGTGA. CDR3 protein: CASSLSGSRDIQYF. DNA for the CDR3: TGTGCCAGCAGCCTAAGCGGGTCGCGCGACATTCAGTACTTC.